This entry describes one T cell receptor beta chain. Original processing notes: Nucleated cell number was recorded as an estimate derived from reference gene primer amplification. TCRdb keeps only in-frame clones here, not all; method: immunoSEQ multiplex PCR. D and trimming come from the DNA, and the V and J calls and clone size come from that table. Of around 76,000 clones in the sample, about four fifths are singletons; the top ten hold approximately 0.8%. This CDR3 contains 16 residues. The V gene end was trimmed by 3 bases and the J gene end by 5 bases; junction bases not matched to a gene: 10. The germline V gene has CDR1 LNHDA and CDR2 SQIVND (reference sequence). The record originates from a study of blood T cell repertoires in COVID-19.

The origin of this receptor is a woman in her sixties or seventies with acute or convalescent COVID-19. The V call is TRBV19, the J call TRBJ1-1, with 9 bases fitting TRBD1. Sequencing was performed on peripheral blood. The CDR3 nucleotides read TGTGCCAGTAGTATGTTGGACAGGGGATCAGGGACTGAAGCTTTCTTT. It is translated as CASSMLDRGSGTEAFF.